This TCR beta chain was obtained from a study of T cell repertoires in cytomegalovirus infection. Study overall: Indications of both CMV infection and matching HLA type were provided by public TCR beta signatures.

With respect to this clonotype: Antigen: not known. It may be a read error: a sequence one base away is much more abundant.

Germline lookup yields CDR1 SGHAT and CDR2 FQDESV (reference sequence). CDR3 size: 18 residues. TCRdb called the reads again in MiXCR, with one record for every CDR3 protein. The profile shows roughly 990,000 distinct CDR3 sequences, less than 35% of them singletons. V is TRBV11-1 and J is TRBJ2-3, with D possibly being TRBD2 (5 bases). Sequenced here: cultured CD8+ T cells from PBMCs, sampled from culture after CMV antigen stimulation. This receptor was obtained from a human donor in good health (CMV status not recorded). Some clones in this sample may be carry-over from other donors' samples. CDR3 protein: CANSLSVFGMNRTDTQYF. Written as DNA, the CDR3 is TGTGCCAACAGCTTATCGGTATTCGGGATGAATCGGACAGATACGCAGTATTTT.